This entry lists 8 T cell receptor beta chains sequenced from one sample in a study of memory CD8 T cells in hepatitis C reinfection. Profiling relied on immunoSEQ multiplex PCR, and the TCRdb table lists in-frame clones only, not all of them. The table lists tens of thousands of clones, just under 90% of them singletons. As to time point: pre-reinfection, 55 to 20 weeks before reinfection detection. Sorted cells were sequenced directly ex vivo without any in vitro expansion. Sequencing input: naive CD8+ T cells sorted from blood. These receptors originate from a man younger than 30 with hepatitis C virus infection.

This sequence joins TRBV7-9 and TRBJ2-3, with a possible D match to TRBD1 (5 bases). There are 17 residues in the CDR3. The V gene's germline CDR1 is SEHNR and CDR2 FQNEAQ (reference sequence). V dropped 5 bases and J dropped 2 bases, with 20 bases sitting between them. The CDR3 reads CASSPTFVQGDTDTQYF. CDR3 bases: TGTGCCAGCAGCCCCACTTTCGTTCAGGGTGACACAGATACGCAGTATTTT. The full variable domain, completed using reference TRBV7-9 and TRBJ2-3, is DTGVSQNPRHKITKRGQNVTFRCDPISEHNRLYWYRQTLGQGPEFLTYFQNEAQLEKSRLLSDRFSAERPKGSFSTLEIQRTEQGDSAMYLCASSPTFVQGDTDTQYFGPGTRLTVL.

The J gene is TRBJ1-1, the V gene TRBV6-5; no firm D call. The germline gives CDR1 MNHEY, CDR2 SVGAGI. The V gene lost 0 bases and the J gene lost 3 bases, with 14 bases spanning the gap. The CDR3 loop spans 16 amino acids. The CDR3 DNA follows: TGTGCCAGCAGTTACTCGGTTAAAATACTGGACACTGAAGCTTTCTTT. Residues: CASSYSVKILDTEAFF.

V usage is TRBV11-3 and J usage is TRBJ2-5; 9 positions match TRBD1. V gave up 5 bases and J gave up 5 bases; unmatched junction bases: 6. The CDR3 is 14 amino acids. Germline assignment: CDR1 SGHNT and CDR2 YENEEA. The CDR3 DNA reads TGTGCCAGCAGCGATAACAGGGGGCTGGAGACCCAGTACTTC. Its translation is CASSDNRGLETQYF. The full variable domain, rest sourced from reference TRBV11-3 and TRBJ2-5, is EAGVVQSPRYKIIEKKQPVAFWCNPISGHNTLYWYLQNLGQGPELLIRYENEEAVDDSQLPKDRFSAERLKGVDSTLKIQPAELGDSAVYLCASSDNRGLETQYFGPGTRLLVL.

The CDR3 spells CASSPNVATGPGTDTQYF. CDR3 in DNA: TGTGCCAGCAGCCCCAATGTCGCGACAGGACCAGGCACAGATACGCAGTATTTT. This chain links TRBV9 with TRBJ2-3; possibly TRBD1 for D (6 bases). The germline V gene encodes CDR1 SGDLS and CDR2 YYNGEE. CDR3 size: 18 residues. Deletions cut 4 bases from V and 1 base from J, with 22 bases between.

This rearrangement joins TRBV4-1 to TRBJ1-2; D is perhaps TRBD1 (5 bases). This CDR3 contains 15 residues. Trimming removed 3 bases from V and 3 bases from J, with 14 bases in between. Germline V lookup: CDR1 MGHRA, CDR2 YSYEKL. CDR3 region: CASSQVVDSYYGYTF. The CDR3 bases are TGCGCCAGCAGCCAGGTAGTCGACAGTTACTATGGCTACACCTTC.

The chain combines TRBV5-5 with TRBJ2-7; perhaps TRBD1 as D (5 bases). Trimming pared 2 bases from V and 1 base from J, leaving 10 bases between. CDR1 is SGHKS and CDR2 is YYEKEE in the germline V gene (reference sequence). This CDR3 contains 14 residues. For the CDR3, the DNA is TGTGCCAGCAGCTTAGGACACACATCCTACGAGCAGTACGTC. It is translated as CASSLGHTSYEQYV.

This sequence joins TRBV4-1 and TRBJ2-5, with 9 bases fitting TRBD2. Trimming removed 4 bases from V and 2 bases from J; junction bases left unmatched: 2. Germline-derived CDR1 and CDR2 are MGHRA and YSYEKL. The CDR3 extends over 14 amino acids. CDR3 sequence reads: CASSLAGVQETQYF. CDR3 nucleotides: TGCGCCAGCAGCCTAGCGGGGGTTCAAGAGACCCAGTACTTC.

This chain joins TRBV4-3 and TRBJ1-2; 8 bases are shared with TRBD1. Germline CDR1 is LGHNA and CDR2 is YSLEER. CDR3 size: 13 residues. V dropped 4 bases and J dropped 4; count of bases not matched to a gene: 2. The CDR3: CASSPGQAYGYTF. Written as DNA, the CDR3 is TGCGCCAGCAGCCCGGGACAGGCCTATGGCTACACCTTC.